This T cell receptor (beta chain) appears in the sequencing data of a study of T-cell reconstitution after alpha-beta-depleted transplantation in children. Molecular barcoding with unique molecular identifiers was used for the TCRbeta library. TCRdb reanalysed the PCR reads using MiXCR and keeps one entry per CDR3 protein. Of hundreds of thousands of distinct CDR3 sequences listed, 13% are singletons. General study results and limits: Newly produced T cells mostly provided counts and TCRbeta diversity after one year, as hyperexpanded clones declined. Roughly two months post-transplant, alpha-beta T cells reportedly originated from several hundred graft clones that had expanded. Some patients' high day-60 TCRbeta diversity was attributed to recipient cells surviving conditioning.

This clonotype was detected ten times or more. Its antigen is not known. Germline CDR1 and CDR2: SGHRS and YFSETQ. Trimming left V 0 bases short and J 2 bases short, with 13 bases between. The CDR3 loop spans 16 amino acids. Sequenced material: PBMCs, taken before TCRalphabeta/CD19-depleted stem cell transplant. This TCR was sampled from a girl aged 2 to 9 with congenital amegakaryocytic thrombocytopenia, due to receive a stem cell transplant. This chain connects TRBV5-1 to TRBJ2-3; D is perhaps TRBD1 (6 bases). This CDR3 is CASSLEAQGYTDTQYF. Written as DNA, the CDR3 is TGCGCCAGCAGCTTGGAGGCTCAGGGGTACACAGATACGCAGTATTTT.